This entry concerns a single T cell receptor beta chain. Its antigen is not identified. Sequenced with the Oncomine TCR Beta short-read assay was DNA taken from cultured CD4+ T cells. TCRdb recomputed calls from the PCR reads with MiXCR, one row per CDR3 protein. The sample includes under 13,000 distinct CDR3 sequences, about 41% seen only once; the top ten take under 14%. The data stem from a study of vaccination and CD4 T cells after COVID-19. Study context: Post-COVID draws followed diagnosis by a median around 100 days (range 35 to 161). Study-wide results and limits: Convalescent patients studied were relatively few, and early post-infection timepoints were absent.

After removal of 0 bases from V and 3 bases from J, the junction contained 0 bases not matched to a gene. CDR1 MNHEY and CDR2 SVGEGT come from the germline V gene. The CDR3 sequence is 14 residues long. Treatment indicated: approximately nine-day PBMC culture with coronavirus spike peptide pools or control peptides (ViraFEST assay). Under the ViraFEST approach, antigen-specific T cells were expanded with peptide pools and TCRs subsequently sequenced. The V call is TRBV6-2 or TRBV6-3, the J call TRBJ2-7, with TRBD2 matching over 9 bases. The sequence came from a human donor who had recovered from COVID-19. The sample here was CD4+ T cells from blood, cultured in vitro, taken after SARS-CoV-2 vaccination. DNA of the CDR3: TGTGCCAGCAGTTACTCGACTAGCGGCTACGAGCAGTACTTC. This sequence encodes CASSYSTSGYEQYF.